This TCR beta chain was obtained from a study of T cell changes during pregnancy in multiple sclerosis. The CDR3 has 16 residues. Germline trimming cut 5 bases from V and 7 bases from J; bases unmatched to any gene: 10. From germline, CDR1 is MDHEN and CDR2 SYDVKM. TCRdb's table, derived via immunoSEQ multiplex PCR, lists solely in-frame clones and lacks some. This sample has about 50,000 clones; around 94% occur once, and the top ten carry about 0.36%. The receptor comes from a female donor with multiple sclerosis, enrolled in a pregnancy study. Specimen: CD4+ T cells from peripheral blood mononuclear cells, collected before pregnancy. V gene TRBV28 combines with J gene TRBJ2-1; 11 nucleotides agree with TRBD2. CDR3 nucleotides: TGTGCCAGCAGTCCATATAGCGGGAGGGCCATAAATGAGCAGTTCTTC. Protein sequence: CASSPYSGRAINEQFF.